This T cell receptor beta chain is from a study of cytomegalovirus exposure and HLA in healthy donors. Measured with immunoSEQ multiplex PCR; TCRdb has only the in-frame clones, and not every one. The sample holds 200,000 or so clones, 80% to 90% seen once. Germline V gene sequence: CDR1 MNHEY, CDR2 SMNVEV (reference sequence). V was cut by 5 bases and J by 8 bases, with 13 bases left in between. This CDR3 is 13 amino acids long. This clone is a singleton in its sample. The sequence was collected from a woman aged 25 to 39 in good health and CMV-seropositive. This sequence joins TRBV27 and TRBJ2-4; D may be TRBD1 (7 bases). The sample taken for sequencing was PBMCs. The CDR3 DNA reads TGTGCCAGCAGTGTTGACAGGGAGGACATTCAGTACTTC. Protein sequence: CASSVDREDIQYF.